Many counts were recorded for the clone carrying this T cell receptor beta chain. There were TCR beta CDR3 regions amplified from RNA transcripts. HTBI primers were employed in a first-round RT-PCR of the TCR CDR3. MiXCR, run by TCRdb on the multiplex PCR reads, gives a single entry per CDR3 protein. The sample includes about 720,000 distinct CDR3 sequences, about 19% of them seen just once. These data come from a study of T cells in Graves' hyperthyroidism and ophthalmopathy. Germline assignment: CDR1 SGHNT and CDR2 YENEEA. Trimming left V 1 base short and J 2 bases short, with 10 bases between. This CDR3 is 15 amino acids long. The blood sample dates from first hyperthyroidism diagnosis, preceding any ophthalmopathy symptoms.

J is TRBJ2-3 and V is TRBV11-3; D gene uncertain. Sequences were obtained from blood. The origin of this receptor is a woman between 45 and 65 years old with Graves' hyperthyroidism that later progressed to Graves' ophthalmopathy. CDR3 nucleotides: TGTGCCAGCAGCTTAGGCCAGATCCCCACAGATACGCAGTATTTT. Translation: CASSLGQIPTDTQYF.